One sample yielded the 6 T cell receptor beta chains listed below, sequenced in a study of CXCR3-negative and CXCR3-positive naive CD8 T cells. General study findings and limits: The TRB CDR3s that CXCR3-positive naive cells carried were more hydrophobic than those of CXCR3-negative naive cells.

The study made its TRB cDNA libraries by 5' RACE, adding UMI labels. TCRdb reprocessed the 5' RACE reads; each CDR3 protein has one entry and no DNA is given. Found here are about 84,000 distinct CDR3 sequences; the top ten clones hold 0.62%. Which antigens these TCRs recognize remains unknown. Input material: naive CXCR3+ CD8+ T cells from blood. Subset meaning: CD45RO-CCR7+CD27+CD95- naive CD8+ T cells expressing CXCR3 (TNR3+). The source is a human donor in good health. Some clones in this sample may be carry-over from other donors' samples.

The V gene is TRBV3-1, the J gene TRBJ2-1; TCRdb names TRBD2, which stays unverified in the absence of DNA. CDR1 LGHDT and CDR2 YNNKEL come from the germline V gene (reference sequence). The CDR3 is made up of 17 amino acids. The CDR3 spells CASSQDPLERGYNEQFF.

The chain is built from TRBV6-5 and TRBJ2-7. There are 13 residues in the CDR3. Germline CDR1 is MNHEY and CDR2 is SVGAGI. The CDR3 here is CASSSAGNYEQYF.

The chain links TRBV29-1 to TRBJ1-2. The germline CDR1 and CDR2 sequences are SQVTM and ANQGSEA. The CDR3 runs to 12 residues. Here the CDR3 reads CSVDDREYGYAF.

This rearrangement joins TRBV14 to TRBJ1-2; TCRdb gives TRBD1 as the D gene, but with no DNA this cannot be confirmed. The CDR3 consists of 14 residues. Germline values: CDR1 SGHDN, CDR2 FVKESK. CDR3 in amino acids: CASSQEIGRNRYTF.

CDR3 in amino acids: CSVEDGREDPRGETQYF. V usage is TRBV29-1 and J usage is TRBJ2-5; TCRdb reports TRBD2, a call that lacks DNA to check it against. This CDR3 is built from 17 residues. Germline-derived CDR1 and CDR2 are SQVTM and ANQGSEA.

The V call is TRBV12-3 or TRBV12-4, the J call TRBJ1-1. The CDR3 contains 14 residues. The CDR3 sequence: CASSLLGPDTEAFF.